This TCR beta chain was sequenced during a study of cytomegalovirus exposure and HLA in healthy donors. At the level of the study: Roughly 92 million unique TCRs, all from HLA-typed donors, were included in an early release of the data. Study outcomes and limitations: A previous analysis found most TCR beta V segments productive roughly 90% or roughly 30% of the time. A later analysis showed that HLA-associated TCR beta chains had undergone more clonal expansion than equally common others.

PCR amplification relied on 60 Vbeta primers (plus 13 Jbeta primers). Authors' data handling: An analysis performed later counted around 80 million unique TCR beta chains (roughly 11 million of them shared). Sequencing used immunoSEQ multiplex PCR; TCRdb keeps in-frame clones, though not all of them. The V and J calls and clone size come from that table; D and trimming were worked out from the DNA. The repertoire holds approximately 130,000 clones, with approximately 87% as singletons. This CDR3 is 16 amino acids long. V dropped 5 bases and J dropped 1; count of bases not matched to a gene: 4. Germline V gene data show CDR1 as MGHRA and CDR2 as YSYEKL. In regard to this clone: Its target is not known.

This receptor was identified in a woman aged 30 to 39 in good health and CMV-seronegative. The chain employs TRBV4-1 and TRBJ1-6; TRBD1 matches 8 bases. Sequencing was done on a sample of PBMCs. The CDR3 region has the DNA TGCGCCAGCAGCGGACGACAGGGGTCCTATAATTCACCCCTCCACTTT. It translates to CASSGRQGSYNSPLHF.